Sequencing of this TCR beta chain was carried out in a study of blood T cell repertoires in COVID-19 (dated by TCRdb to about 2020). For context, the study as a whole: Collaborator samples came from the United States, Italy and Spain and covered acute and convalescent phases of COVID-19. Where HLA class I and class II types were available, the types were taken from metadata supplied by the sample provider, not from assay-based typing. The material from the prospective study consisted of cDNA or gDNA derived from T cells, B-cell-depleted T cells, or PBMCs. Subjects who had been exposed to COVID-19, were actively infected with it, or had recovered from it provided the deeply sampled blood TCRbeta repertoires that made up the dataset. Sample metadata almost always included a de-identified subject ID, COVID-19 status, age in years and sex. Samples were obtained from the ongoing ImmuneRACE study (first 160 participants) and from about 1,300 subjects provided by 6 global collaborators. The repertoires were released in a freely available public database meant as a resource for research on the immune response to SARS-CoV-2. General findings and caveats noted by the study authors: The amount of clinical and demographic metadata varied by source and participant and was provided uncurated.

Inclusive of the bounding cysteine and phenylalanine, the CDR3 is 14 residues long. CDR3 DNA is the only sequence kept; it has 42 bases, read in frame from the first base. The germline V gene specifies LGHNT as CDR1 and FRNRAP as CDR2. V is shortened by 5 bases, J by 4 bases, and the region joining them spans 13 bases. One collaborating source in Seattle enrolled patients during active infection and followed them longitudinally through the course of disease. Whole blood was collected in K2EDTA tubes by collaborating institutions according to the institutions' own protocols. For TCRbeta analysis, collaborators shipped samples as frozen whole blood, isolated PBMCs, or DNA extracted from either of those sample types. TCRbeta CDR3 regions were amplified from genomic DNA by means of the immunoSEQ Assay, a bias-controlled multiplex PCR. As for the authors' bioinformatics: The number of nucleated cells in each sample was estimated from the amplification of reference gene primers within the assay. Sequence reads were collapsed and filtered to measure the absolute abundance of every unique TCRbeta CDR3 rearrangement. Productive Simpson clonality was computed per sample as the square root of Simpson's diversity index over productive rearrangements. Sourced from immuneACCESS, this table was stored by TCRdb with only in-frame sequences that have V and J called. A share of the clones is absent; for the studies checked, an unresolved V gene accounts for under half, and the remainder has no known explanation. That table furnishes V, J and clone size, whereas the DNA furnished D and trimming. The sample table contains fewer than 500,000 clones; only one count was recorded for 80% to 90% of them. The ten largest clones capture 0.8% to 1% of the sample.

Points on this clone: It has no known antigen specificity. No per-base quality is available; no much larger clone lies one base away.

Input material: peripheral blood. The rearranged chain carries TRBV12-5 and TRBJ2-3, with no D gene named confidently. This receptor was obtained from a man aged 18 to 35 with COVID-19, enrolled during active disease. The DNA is TGTGCTAGTGGTGCTACTACTCGGCCAGATACGCAGTATTTT. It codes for CASGATTRPDTQYF.